This TCR beta chain was sequenced during a study of Tregs in tolerant kidney transplant recipients. Study-wide results and caveats: Biological reproducibility was not directly addressed, but technical replication error appeared minimal. Findings come from small patient numbers and require larger validation. Expanding Tregs on activated donor B cells appeared to best identify donor-specific TCRbeta clones.

Worth noting for this clone: Antigen unknown.

Germline V lookup: CDR1 SQVTM, CDR2 ANQGSEA. The CDR3 spans 11 residues. V was shortened by 2 bases and J by 8 bases, with 9 bases between the two germline ends. Sequenced by immunoSEQ multiplex PCR; TCRdb stores in-frame clones only, minus some. The table records about 240,000 clones, 80% to 85% of them present only once. Thawed PBMCs were FACS-sorted into unstimulated CD4+CD25+CD127- regulatory T cells, CD4+CD25- non-regulatory cells, CD4 and CD8 cells. The sequencing sample was made of CD4+ T cells from blood. The receptor was isolated from a human donor in good health. The chain carries TRBV29-1 and TRBJ1-2; no reliable D call. CDR3 sequence reads: CSVERGGGYTF. The DNA for the CDR3 is TGCAGCGTTGAAAGAGGTGGGGGCTACACCTTC. Full variable domain (outside the CDR3, taken from reference TRBV29-1 and TRBJ1-2): SAVISQKPSRDICQRGTSLTIQCQVDSQVTMMFWYRQQPGQSLTLIATANQGSEATYESGFVIDKFPISRPNLTFSTLTVSNMSPEDSSIYLCSVERGGGYTFGSGTRLTVV.